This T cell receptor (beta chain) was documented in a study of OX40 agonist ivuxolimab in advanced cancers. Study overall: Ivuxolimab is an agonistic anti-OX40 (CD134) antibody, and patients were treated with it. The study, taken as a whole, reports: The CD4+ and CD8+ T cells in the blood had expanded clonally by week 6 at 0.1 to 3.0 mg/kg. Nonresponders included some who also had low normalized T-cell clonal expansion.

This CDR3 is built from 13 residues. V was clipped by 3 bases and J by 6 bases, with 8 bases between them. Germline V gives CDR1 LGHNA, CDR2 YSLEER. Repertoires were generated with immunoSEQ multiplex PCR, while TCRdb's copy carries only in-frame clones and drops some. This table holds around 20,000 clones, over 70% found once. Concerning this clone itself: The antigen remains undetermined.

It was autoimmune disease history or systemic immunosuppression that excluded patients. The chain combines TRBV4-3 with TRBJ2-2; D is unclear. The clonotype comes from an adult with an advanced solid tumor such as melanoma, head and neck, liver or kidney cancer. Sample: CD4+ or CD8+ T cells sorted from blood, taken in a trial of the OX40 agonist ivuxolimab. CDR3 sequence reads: CASSQYVAGELFF. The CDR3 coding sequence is TGCGCCAGCAGCCAGTATGTAGCCGGGGAGCTGTTTTTT.